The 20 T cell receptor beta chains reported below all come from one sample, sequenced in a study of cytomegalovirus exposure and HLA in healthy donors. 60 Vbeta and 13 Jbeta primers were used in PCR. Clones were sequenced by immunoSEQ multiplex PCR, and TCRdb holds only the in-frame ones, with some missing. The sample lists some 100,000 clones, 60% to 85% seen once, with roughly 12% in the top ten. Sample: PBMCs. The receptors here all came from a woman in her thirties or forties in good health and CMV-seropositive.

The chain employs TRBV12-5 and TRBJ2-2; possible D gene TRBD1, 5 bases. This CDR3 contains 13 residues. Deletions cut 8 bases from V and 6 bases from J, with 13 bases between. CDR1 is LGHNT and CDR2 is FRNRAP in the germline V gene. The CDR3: CASSQGGSGELFF. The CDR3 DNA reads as TGTGCTAGTAGTCAGGGTGGGTCCGGGGAGCTGTTTTTT.

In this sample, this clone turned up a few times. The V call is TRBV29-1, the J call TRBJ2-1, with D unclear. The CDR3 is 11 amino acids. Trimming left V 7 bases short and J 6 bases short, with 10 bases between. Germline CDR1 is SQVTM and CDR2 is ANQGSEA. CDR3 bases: TGCAGCGCAGACCGCGGCAATGAGCAGTTCTTC. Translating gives CSADRGNEQFF.

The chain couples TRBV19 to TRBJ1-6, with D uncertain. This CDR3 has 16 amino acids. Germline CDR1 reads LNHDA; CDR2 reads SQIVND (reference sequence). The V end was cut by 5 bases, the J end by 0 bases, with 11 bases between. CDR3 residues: CASSVETFSYNSPLHF. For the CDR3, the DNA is TGTGCCAGTAGTGTTGAGACTTTCTCCTATAATTCACCCCTCCACTTT.

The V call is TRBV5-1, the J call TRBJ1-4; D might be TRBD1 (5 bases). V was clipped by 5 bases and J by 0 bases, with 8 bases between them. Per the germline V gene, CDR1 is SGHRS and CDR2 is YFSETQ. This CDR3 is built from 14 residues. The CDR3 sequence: CASRDSTTNEKLFF. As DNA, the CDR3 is TGCGCCAGCAGAGACAGCACAACTAATGAAAAACTGTTTTTT.

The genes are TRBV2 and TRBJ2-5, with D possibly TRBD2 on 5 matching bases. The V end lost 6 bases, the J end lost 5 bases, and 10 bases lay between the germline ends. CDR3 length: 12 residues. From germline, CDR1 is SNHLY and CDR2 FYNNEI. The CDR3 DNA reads TGTGCCAGCAGCCGGGGAATCGAGACCCAGTACTTC. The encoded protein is CASSRGIETQYF.

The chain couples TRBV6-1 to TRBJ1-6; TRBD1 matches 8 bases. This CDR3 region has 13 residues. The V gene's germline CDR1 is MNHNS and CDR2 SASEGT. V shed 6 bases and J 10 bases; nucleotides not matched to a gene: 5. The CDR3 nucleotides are TGTGCCAGCAGCGGACAGGGTGGATCACCCCTCCACTTT. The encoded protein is CASSGQGGSPLHF.

The CDR3 loop is CASSFSSGGLNTLQETQYF. The CDR3 region has the DNA TGTGCCAGCAGCTTCTCGAGCGGGGGGCTTAACACCCTCCAAGAGACCCAGTACTTC. The gene calls are TRBV5-6 and TRBJ2-5; 9 positions agree with TRBD2. This CDR3 has 19 amino acids. Trimming removed 2 bases from V and 1 base from J; junction bases left unmatched: 15. CDR1 and CDR2 from the germline V gene are SGHDT and YYEEEE.

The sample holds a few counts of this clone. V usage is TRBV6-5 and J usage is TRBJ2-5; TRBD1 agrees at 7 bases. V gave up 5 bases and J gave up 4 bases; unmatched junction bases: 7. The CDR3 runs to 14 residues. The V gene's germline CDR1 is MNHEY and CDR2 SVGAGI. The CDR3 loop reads CASSATGWGETQYF. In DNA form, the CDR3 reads TGTGCCAGCAGTGCGACAGGGTGGGGAGAGACCCAGTACTTC.

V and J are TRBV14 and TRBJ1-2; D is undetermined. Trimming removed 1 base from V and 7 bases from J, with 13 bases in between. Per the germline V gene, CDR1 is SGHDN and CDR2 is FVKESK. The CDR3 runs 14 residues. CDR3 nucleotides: TGTGCCAGCAGCCAAGCATCGATCGGGAGTGGCTACACCTTC. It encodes CASSQASIGSGYTF.

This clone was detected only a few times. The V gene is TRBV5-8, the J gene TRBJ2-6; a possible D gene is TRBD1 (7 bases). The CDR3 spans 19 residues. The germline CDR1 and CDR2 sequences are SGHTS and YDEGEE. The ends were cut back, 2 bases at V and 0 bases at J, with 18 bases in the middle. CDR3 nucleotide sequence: TGTGCCAGCAGCTTCCAGGGGGGTTCTCTCTTCTCTGGGGCCAACGTCCTGACTTTC. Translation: CASSFQGGSLFSGANVLTF.

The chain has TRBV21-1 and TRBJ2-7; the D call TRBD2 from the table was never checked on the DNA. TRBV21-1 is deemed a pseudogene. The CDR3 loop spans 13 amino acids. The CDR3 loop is CASSKWAGYEQYF. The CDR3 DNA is TGTGCCAGCAGCAAATGGGCGGGGTACGAGCAGTACTTC.

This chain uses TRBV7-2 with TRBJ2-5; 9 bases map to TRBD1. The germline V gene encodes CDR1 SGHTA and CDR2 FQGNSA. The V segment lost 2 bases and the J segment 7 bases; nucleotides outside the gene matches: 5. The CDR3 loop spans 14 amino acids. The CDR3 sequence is CASSLPGQGRTQYF. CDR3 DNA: TGTGCCAGCAGCTTACCAGGACAGGGGAGGACCCAGTACTTC.

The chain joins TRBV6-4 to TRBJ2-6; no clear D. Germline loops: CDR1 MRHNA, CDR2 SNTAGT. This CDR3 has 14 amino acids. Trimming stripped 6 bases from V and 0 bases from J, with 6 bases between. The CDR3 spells CASRRSSGANVLTF. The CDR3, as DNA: TGTGCCAGCAGACGTAGCTCTGGGGCCAACGTCCTGACTTTC.

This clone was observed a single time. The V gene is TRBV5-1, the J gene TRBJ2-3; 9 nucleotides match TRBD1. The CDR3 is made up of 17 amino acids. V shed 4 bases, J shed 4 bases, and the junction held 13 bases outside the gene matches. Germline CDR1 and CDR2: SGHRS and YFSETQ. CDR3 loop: CASSPIPLQGAADTQYF. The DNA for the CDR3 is TGCGCCAGCAGCCCCATCCCCCTACAGGGGGCGGCAGATACGCAGTATTTT.

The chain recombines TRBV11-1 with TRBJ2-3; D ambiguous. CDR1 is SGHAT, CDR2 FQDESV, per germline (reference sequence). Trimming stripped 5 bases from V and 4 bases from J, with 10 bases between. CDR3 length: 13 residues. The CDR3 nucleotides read TGTGCCAGCAGCCGTGACTTCTCAGATACGCAGTATTTT. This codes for CASSRDFSDTQYF.

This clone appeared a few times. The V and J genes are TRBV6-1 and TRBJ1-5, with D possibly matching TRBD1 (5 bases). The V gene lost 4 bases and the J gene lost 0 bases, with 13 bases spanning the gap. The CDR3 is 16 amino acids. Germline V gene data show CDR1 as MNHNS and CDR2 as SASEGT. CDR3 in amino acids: CASSAVGGYSNQPQHF. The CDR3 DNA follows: TGTGCCAGCAGTGCGGTCGGGGGGTATAGCAATCAGCCCCAGCATTTT.

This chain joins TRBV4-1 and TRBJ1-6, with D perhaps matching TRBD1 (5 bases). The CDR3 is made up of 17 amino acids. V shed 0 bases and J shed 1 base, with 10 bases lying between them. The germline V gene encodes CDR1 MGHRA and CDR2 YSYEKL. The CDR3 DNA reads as TGCGCCAGCAGCCAAGATCAGGGTGGGTCCTATAATTCACCCCTCCACTTT. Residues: CASSQDQGGSYNSPLHF.

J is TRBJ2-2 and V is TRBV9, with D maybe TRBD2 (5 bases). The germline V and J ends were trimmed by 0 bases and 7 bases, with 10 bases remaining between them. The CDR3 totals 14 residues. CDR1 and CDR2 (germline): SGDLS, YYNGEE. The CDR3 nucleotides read TGTGCCAGCAGCGTAGATCTAGCCCTCGGGGAGCTGTTTTTT. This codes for CASSVDLALGELFF.

The CDR3 DNA reads as TGCAGTGCTATCGCGGACTACGAGCAGTACTTC. Amino acid sequence: CSAIADYEQYF. This chain joins TRBV20-1 and TRBJ2-7; D is undetermined. There are 11 residues in the CDR3. V was clipped by 4 bases and J by 3 bases, with 7 bases between them. The germline V gene encodes CDR1 DFQATT and CDR2 SNEGSKA (reference sequence).

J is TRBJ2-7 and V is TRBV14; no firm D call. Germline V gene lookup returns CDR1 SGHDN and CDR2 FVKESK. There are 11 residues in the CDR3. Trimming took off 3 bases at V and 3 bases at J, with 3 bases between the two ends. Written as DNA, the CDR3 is TGTGCCAGCAGCCACAGCTACGAGCAGTACTTC. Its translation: CASSHSYEQYF.